This entry lists 3 T cell receptor beta chains sequenced from one sample in a study of long-term antiretroviral therapy in people with HIV. Sequencing used immunoSEQ v3.0 at survey level. Sequenced by immunoSEQ multiplex PCR; TCRdb stores in-frame clones only, minus some. The sample comprises some 21,000 clones, around 90% of which are singletons, and around 8.6% rests with the top ten. The source was unsorted PBMCs, collected 0.2 years before starting antiretroviral therapy. All receptors derive from a man younger than 35 with HIV.

The chain is built from TRBV7-2 and TRBJ2-7; D remains ambiguous. Germline CDR1 is SGHTA and CDR2 is FQGNSA. This CDR3 is 15 amino acids long. The V end lost 5 bases, the J end lost 3 bases, and 17 bases lay between the germline ends. The CDR3 here is CASSLEAPLGYEQYF. The CDR3 DNA reads TGTGCCAGCAGCCTAGAAGCCCCGCTGGGCTACGAGCAGTACTTC.

The chain employs TRBV29-1 and TRBJ1-2, with 12 bases matching TRBD1. Trimming removed 8 bases from V and 7 bases from J; junction bases left unmatched: 14. The CDR3 spans 15 residues. Per germline, CDR1 SQVTM and CDR2 ANQGSEA. The CDR3: CSTSHRDRGLGGYTF. In DNA, the CDR3 is TGCAGCACATCCCACCGGGACAGGGGGCTTGGTGGCTACACCTTC.

This clone came up once. The DNA of the CDR3 is TGCGCCAGCAGCCATCACGGGACAGGGTTTACCGGGGAGCTGTTTTTT. Amino acids: CASSHHGTGFTGELFF. V gene TRBV4-3 combines with J gene TRBJ2-2; the match to TRBD1 covers 9 bases. J was trimmed by 5 bases and V by 3 bases; bases with no gene match: 7. CDR1 is LGHNA and CDR2 is YSLEER in the germline V gene. The CDR3 is 16 residues long.